The T cell receptor beta chain described here comes from a study of T cell repertoires in cytomegalovirus infection. Study summary: Through public TCR beta signatures, both CMV infection and matching HLA type were indicated. General observations from the study: The ex vivo response showed dominance by HLA-C-restricted CMV-specific TCR beta clonotypes. The study identified carriers of CMV plus the relevant HLA from cumulative public TCR beta family frequency.

TCRdb passed the reads through MiXCR, listing each CDR3 protein once. The sample shows fewer than 350,000 distinct CDR3 sequences, more than 8% of them seen only once. Germline V gene data show CDR1 as SGHVS and CDR2 as FQNEAQ. This CDR3 spans 15 amino acids. The germline V and J ends were trimmed by 2 bases and 0 bases, with 11 bases remaining between them. A note on this clonotype: Its specificity is not known.

The receptor was derived from a human donor in good health (CMV status not recorded). Some clones in this sample may be carry-over from other donors' samples. Material for sequencing was PBMCs. V and J are TRBV7-8 and TRBJ2-7, with D maybe TRBD2 (6 bases). As DNA, the CDR3 is TGTGCCAGCAGCTTAATGGAGCGGGCCTCCTACGAGCAGTACTTC. Its translation is CASSLMERASYEQYF.